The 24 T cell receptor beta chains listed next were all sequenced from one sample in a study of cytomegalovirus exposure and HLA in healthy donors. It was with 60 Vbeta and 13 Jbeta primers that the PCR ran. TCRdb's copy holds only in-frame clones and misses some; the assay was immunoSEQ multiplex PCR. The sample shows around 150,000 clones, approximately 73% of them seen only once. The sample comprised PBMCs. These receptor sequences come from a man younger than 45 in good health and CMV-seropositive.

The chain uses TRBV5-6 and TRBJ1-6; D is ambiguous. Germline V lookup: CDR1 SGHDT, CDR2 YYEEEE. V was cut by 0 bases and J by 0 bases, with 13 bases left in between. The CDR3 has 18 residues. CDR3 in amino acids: CASSLASGWSSYNSPLHF. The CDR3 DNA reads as TGTGCCAGCAGCTTGGCCAGCGGTTGGTCCTCCTATAATTCACCCCTCCACTTT.

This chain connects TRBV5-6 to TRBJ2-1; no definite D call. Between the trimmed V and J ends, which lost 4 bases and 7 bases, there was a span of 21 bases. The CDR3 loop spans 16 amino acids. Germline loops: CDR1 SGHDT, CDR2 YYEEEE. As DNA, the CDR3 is TGTGCCAGCAGCCTAGAACTACTTCCCCCTAAAAATGAGCAGTTCTTC. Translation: CASSLELLPPKNEQFF.

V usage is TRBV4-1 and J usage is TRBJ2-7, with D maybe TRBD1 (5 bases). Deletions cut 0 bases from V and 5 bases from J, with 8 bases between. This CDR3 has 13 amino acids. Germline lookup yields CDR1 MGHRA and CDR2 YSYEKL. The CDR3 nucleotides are TGCGCCAGCAGCCAAGATGGGGCAGACGAGCAGTACTTC. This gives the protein CASSQDGADEQYF.

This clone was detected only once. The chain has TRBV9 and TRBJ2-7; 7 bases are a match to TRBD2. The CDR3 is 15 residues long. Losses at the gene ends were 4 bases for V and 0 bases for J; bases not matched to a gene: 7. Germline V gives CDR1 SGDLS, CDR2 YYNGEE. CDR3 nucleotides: TGTGCCAGCAGCCCCACTAGCGCGAGCTCCTACGAGCAGTACTTC. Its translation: CASSPTSASSYEQYF.

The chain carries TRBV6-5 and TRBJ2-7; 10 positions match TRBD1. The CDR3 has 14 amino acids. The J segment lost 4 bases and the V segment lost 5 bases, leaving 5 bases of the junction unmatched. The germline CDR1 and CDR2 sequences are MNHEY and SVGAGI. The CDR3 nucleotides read TGTGCCAGCAGTAAGCGGGACAGGGGTTACGAGCAGTACTTC. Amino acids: CASSKRDRGYEQYF.

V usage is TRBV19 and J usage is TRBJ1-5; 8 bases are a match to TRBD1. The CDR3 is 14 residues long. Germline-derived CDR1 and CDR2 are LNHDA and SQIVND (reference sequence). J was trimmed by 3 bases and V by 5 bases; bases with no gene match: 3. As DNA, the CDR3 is TGTGCCAGTAGTTTGGACAGGGCCAATCAGCCCCAGCATTTT. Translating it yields CASSLDRANQPQHF. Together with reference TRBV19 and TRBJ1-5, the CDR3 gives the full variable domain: DGGITQSPKYLFRKEGQNVTLSCEQNLNHDAMYWYRQDPGQGLRLIYYSQIVNDFQKGDIAEGYSVSREKKESFPLTVTSAQKNPTAFYLCASSLDRANQPQHFGDGTRLSIL.

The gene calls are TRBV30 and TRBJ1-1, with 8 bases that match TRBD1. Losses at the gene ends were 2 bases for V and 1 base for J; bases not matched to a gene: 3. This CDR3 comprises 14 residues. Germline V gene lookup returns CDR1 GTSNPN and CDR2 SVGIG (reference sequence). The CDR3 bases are TGTGCCTGGAGTCCGGGACAGGCGAACACTGAAGCTTTCTTT. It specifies CAWSPGQANTEAFF.

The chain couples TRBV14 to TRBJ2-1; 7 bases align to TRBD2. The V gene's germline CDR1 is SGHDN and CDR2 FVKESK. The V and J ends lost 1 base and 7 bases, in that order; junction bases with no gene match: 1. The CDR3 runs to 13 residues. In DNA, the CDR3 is TGTGCCAGCAGCCAAGCACTAGCGAATGAGCAGTTCTTC. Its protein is CASSQALANEQFF.

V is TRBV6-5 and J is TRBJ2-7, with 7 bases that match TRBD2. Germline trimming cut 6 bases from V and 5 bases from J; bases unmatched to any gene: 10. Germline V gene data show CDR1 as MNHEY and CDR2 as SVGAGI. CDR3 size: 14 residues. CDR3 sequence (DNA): TGTGCCAGCAGCCGCGGGAGTTTGGGGAACGAGCAGTACTTC. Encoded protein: CASSRGSLGNEQYF.

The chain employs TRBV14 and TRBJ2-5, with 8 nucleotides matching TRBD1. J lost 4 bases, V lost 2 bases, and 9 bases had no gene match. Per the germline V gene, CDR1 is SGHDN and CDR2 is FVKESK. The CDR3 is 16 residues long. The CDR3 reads CASSQPRQGLVETQYF. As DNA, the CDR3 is TGTGCCAGCAGCCAACCGAGACAGGGGCTGGTAGAGACCCAGTACTTC.

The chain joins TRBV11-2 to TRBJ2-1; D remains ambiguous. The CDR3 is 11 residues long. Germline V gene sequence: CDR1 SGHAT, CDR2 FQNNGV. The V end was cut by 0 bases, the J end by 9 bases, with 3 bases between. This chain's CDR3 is CASSLDFEQFF. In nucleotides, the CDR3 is TGTGCCAGCAGCTTAGACTTTGAGCAGTTCTTC.

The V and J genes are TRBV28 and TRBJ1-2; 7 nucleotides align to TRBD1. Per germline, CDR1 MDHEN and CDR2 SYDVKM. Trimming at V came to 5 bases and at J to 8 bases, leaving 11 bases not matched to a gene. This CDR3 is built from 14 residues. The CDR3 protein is CASSGQVDAWGYTF. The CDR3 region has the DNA TGTGCCAGCAGTGGACAGGTCGATGCCTGGGGCTACACCTTC.

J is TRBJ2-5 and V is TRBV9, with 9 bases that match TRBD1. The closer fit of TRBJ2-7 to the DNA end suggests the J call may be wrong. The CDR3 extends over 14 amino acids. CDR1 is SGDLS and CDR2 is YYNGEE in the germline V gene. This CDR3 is CASSPGTGNYEQYF. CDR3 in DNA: TGTGCCAGCAGCCCCGGGACAGGGAACTACGAGCAGTACTTC.

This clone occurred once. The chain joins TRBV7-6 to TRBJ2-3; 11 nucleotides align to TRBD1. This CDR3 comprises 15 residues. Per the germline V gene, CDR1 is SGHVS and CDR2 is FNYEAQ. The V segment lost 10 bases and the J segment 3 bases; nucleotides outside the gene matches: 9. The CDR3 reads CAIEAGTGGTDTQYF. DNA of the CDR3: TGTGCCATCGAGGCCGGGACAGGGGGGACAGATACGCAGTATTTT.

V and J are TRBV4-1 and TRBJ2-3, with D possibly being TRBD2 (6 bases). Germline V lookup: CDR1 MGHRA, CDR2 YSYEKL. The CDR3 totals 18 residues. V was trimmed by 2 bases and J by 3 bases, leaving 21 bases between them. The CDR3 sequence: CASSQFGDFEGRTDTQYF. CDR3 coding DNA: TGCGCCAGCAGCCAATTCGGGGACTTCGAGGGAAGGACAGATACGCAGTATTTT.

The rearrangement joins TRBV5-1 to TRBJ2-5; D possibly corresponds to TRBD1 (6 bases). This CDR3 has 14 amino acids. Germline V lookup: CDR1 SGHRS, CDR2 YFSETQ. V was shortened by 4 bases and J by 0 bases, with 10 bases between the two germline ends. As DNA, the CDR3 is TGCGCCAGCAGCAAGGACAGCTACCAAGAGACCCAGTACTTC. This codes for CASSKDSYQETQYF.

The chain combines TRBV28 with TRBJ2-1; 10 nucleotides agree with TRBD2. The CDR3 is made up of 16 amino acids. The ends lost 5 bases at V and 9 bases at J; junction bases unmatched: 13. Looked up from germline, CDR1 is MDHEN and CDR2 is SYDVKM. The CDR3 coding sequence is TGTGCCAGCAGTGGAACCGGGACTAGCGTAATCGGTGAGCAGTTCTTC. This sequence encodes CASSGTGTSVIGEQFF.

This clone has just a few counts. The CDR3 here is CAISEPQVTSEAFF. As DNA, the CDR3 is TGTGCCATCAGTGAGCCTCAGGTCACCTCTGAAGCTTTCTTT. V usage is TRBV10-3 and J usage is TRBJ1-1, with D unresolved. V was cut by 2 bases and J by 6 bases, with 13 bases left in between. From germline, CDR1 is ENHRY and CDR2 SYGVKD. The length of the CDR3 is 14 residues.

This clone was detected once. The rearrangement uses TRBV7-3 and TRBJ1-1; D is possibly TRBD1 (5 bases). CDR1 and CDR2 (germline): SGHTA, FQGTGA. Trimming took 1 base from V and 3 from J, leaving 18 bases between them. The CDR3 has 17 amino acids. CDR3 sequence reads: CASSLRSGSLKDTEAFF. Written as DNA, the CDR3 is TGTGCCAGCAGCTTAAGGTCAGGGTCCCTAAAGGACACTGAAGCTTTCTTT.

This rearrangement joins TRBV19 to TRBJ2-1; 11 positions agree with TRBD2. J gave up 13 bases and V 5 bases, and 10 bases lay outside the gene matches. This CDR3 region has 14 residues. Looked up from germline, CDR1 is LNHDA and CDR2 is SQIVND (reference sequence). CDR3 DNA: TGTGCCAGTAGTCCTCCGGGACTAGCGGAGTTTCAGTTCTTC. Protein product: CASSPPGLAEFQFF.

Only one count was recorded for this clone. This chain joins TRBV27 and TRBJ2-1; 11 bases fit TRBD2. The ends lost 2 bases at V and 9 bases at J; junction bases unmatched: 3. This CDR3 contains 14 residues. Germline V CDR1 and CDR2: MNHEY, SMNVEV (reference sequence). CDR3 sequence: CASSLLLAGVEQFF. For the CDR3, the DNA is TGTGCCAGCAGTTTACTACTAGCGGGAGTTGAGCAGTTCTTC.

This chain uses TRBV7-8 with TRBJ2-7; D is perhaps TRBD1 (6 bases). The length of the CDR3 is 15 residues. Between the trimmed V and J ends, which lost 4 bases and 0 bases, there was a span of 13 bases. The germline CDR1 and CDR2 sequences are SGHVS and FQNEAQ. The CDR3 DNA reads TGTGCCAGCAGCTCCGCGGACAGTTACTCCTACGAGCAGTACTTC. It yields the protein CASSSADSYSYEQYF.

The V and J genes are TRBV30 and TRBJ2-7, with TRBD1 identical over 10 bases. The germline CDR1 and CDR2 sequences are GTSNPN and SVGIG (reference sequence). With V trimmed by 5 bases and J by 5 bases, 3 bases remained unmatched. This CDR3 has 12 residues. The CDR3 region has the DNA TGTGCCTGGGACAGGGGGCTACACGAGCAGTACTTC. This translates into CAWDRGLHEQYF.

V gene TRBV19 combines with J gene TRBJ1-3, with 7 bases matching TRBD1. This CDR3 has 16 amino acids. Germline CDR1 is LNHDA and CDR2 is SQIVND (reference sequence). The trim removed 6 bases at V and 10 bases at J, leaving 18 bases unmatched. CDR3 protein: CASRNLQGSPLLTIYF. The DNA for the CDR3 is TGTGCCAGTAGAAATCTACAGGGGAGTCCTCTCCTAACCATATATTTT.